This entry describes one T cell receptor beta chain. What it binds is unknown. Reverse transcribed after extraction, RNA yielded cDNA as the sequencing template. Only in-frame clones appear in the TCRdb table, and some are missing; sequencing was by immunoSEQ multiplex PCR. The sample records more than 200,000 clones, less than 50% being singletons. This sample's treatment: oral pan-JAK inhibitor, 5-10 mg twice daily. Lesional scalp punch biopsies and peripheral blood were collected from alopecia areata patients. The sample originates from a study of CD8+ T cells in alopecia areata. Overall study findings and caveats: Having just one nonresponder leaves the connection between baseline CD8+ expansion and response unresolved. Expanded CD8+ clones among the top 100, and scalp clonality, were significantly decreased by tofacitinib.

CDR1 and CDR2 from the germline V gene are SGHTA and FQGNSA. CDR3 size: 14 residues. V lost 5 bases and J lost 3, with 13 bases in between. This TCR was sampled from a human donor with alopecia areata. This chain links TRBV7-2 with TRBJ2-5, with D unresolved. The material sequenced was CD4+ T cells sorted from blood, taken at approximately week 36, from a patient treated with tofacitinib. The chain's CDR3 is CASSRIPHKETQYF. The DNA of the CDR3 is TGTGCCAGCAGCCGTATCCCACACAAAGAGACCCAGTACTTC.